This T cell receptor (beta chain) was identified in a study of regulatory T cells in long-lasting Graves disease. About the research overall: Positivity for TSH receptor antibodies plus over 5 years of antithyroid drugs meant persistent Graves' disease.

The CDR3 loop spans 16 amino acids. J gave up 4 bases and V 6 bases, and 9 bases lay outside the gene matches. Germline loops: CDR1 SGHTA, CDR2 FQGNSA. In this sample, this clonotype turned up many times. Specified time point: persistent/refractory GD, antithyroid drugs over 5 years with positive TRAb. Construction of the TCR library relied on RNA isolated from PBMCs. Sequencing libraries for TCR beta were prepared with iRepertoire HTBI primers and Arm-PCR of CDR3 regions. TCRdb passed the multiplex PCR reads through MiXCR, listing each CDR3 protein once. The table lists a few hundred thousand distinct CDR3 sequences, about 22% of them singletons.

This clonotype originated in a female donor with Graves disease. The material sequenced was peripheral blood mononuclear cells (PBMCs), taken when the disease was refractory, from a patient treated with antithyroid drugs. This chain uses TRBV7-2 with TRBJ2-2; 9 bases agree with TRBD1. DNA for the CDR3: TGTGCCAGCAGTCGAAGGGACAGGGACCTCACCGGGGAGCTGTTTTTT. It codes for CASSRRDRDLTGELFF. Looking up the rest from reference TRBV7-2 and TRBJ2-2 gives the full variable domain: GAGVSQSPSNKVTEKGKDVELRCDPISGHTALYWYRQSLGQGLEFLIYFQGNSAPDKSGLPSDRFSAERTGGSVSTLTIQRTQQEDSAVYLCASSRRDRDLTGELFFGEGSRLTVL.